This TCR beta chain was found in a study of blood T cells in healthy people across ages. Study findings and constraints: Observed TCR beta diversity showed a strong correlation with the percentage of naive T cells as measured by flow cytometry.

Germline CDR1 DFQATT, CDR2 SNEGSKA (reference sequence). The length of the CDR3 is 13 residues. Unmatched junction bases numbered 11, after V lost 5 bases and J lost 12 bases. Through a sample-barcoded 5' primer and a J-beta primer mix, a second PCR was run for roughly 6 to 12 cycles. Every cDNA was tagged by a template-switch adaptor with 12 random nucleotides. Each CDR3 protein is one row after TCRdb ran MiXCR on the 5' RACE reads. The profile shows fewer than 1.5 million distinct CDR3 sequences, roughly 40% of them singletons. Comments on this clonotype: Its antigen is unidentified.

The chain has TRBV20-1 and TRBJ2-1; TRBD2 matches 9 bases. Sequences were obtained from blood. This sequence was found in a woman younger than 35 in good health. CDR3 in amino acids: CSAQGLASLGQFF. The CDR3 DNA reads TGCAGTGCTCAGGGACTAGCCTCATTAGGGCAGTTCTTC.